Reported below is one TCR beta chain. Adults between roughly 18 and 95 years of age took part from 20 to 25 US areas. There are 15 residues in the CDR3. The V and J ends lost 4 bases and 4 bases, in that order; junction bases with no gene match: 6. The germline CDR1 and CDR2 sequences are LNHDA and SQIVND (reference sequence). This sample was taken from a study of blood T cell repertoires in COVID-19. Study details: T cells, B-cell-depleted T cells, or PBMCs supplied cDNA or gDNA.

Measured with immunoSEQ multiplex PCR; TCRdb has only the in-frame clones, and not every one. The sample yields about 310,000 clones, approximately 90% seen once. The rearrangement joins TRBV19 to TRBJ2-2; 7 bases fit TRBD2. The receptor's source is a woman between 18 and 30 years old who had recovered from COVID-19. Input material: PBMCs or T cells enriched from blood (not recorded which). In DNA, the CDR3 is TGTGCCAGTAGTAGGGGCGCTAGCGGCACCGGGGAGCTGTTTTTT. It codes for CASSRGASGTGELFF.